This entry lists 32 T cell receptor beta chains sequenced from one sample in a study of T cells of healthy individuals. MiXCR, applied by TCRdb to the 5' RACE reads, yields one record per CDR3 protein. This table has 63,000 or so distinct CDR3 sequences, around 15% appearing once. The receptors shown here come from a human donor in good health.

The CDR3 protein is CASSSLEWGRGARSGELFF. The CDR3 DNA reads TGTGCCAGCAGCTCCTTGGAGTGGGGCCGGGGGGCCCGTTCCGGGGAGCTGTTTTTT. The chain carries TRBV12-3 or TRBV12-4 and TRBJ2-2; perhaps TRBD2 as D (7 bases). The CDR3 runs 19 residues. V shed 6 bases and J shed 6 bases, with 29 bases lying between them.

Ten or more counts support this clonotype. The chain couples TRBV15 to TRBJ2-7, with D possibly TRBD2 on 6 matching bases. From germline, CDR1 is LNHNV and CDR2 YYDKDF (reference sequence). This CDR3 has 16 residues. The ends were cut back, 1 base at V and 0 bases at J, with 13 bases in the middle. CDR3 loop: CATSRVSGASSYEQYF. CDR3 sequence (DNA): TGTGCCACCAGCAGAGTTAGCGGTGCTAGCTCCTACGAGCAGTACTTC.

In this sample, this clonotype turned up many times. The chain couples TRBV7-2 to TRBJ2-3, with 8 nucleotides matching TRBD2. The CDR3 totals 16 residues. CDR1 is SGHTA, CDR2 FQGNSA, per germline. With V trimmed by 4 bases and J by 2 bases, 8 bases remained unmatched. The CDR3 region is CASSSYSGGITDTQYF. The CDR3, as DNA: TGTGCCAGCAGCTCCTACAGCGGGGGAATCACAGATACGCAGTATTTT.

The sample holds many counts of this clonotype. V and J are TRBV5-1 and TRBJ2-3; no definite D call. CDR1 is SGHRS and CDR2 is YFSETQ in the germline V gene. V was shortened by 3 bases and J by 4 bases, with 12 bases between the two germline ends. The CDR3 extends over 14 amino acids. DNA of the CDR3: TGCGCCAGCAGCTACCAAGACATCTCAGATACGCAGTATTTT. This encodes CASSYQDISDTQYF.

This clonotype was recorded many times. This chain joins TRBV11-1 and TRBJ1-2; D unresolved. V gave up 2 bases and J gave up 0 bases, with 16 bases separating them. The CDR3 sequence is 17 residues long. Per the germline V gene, CDR1 is SGHAT and CDR2 is FQDESV (reference sequence). CDR3 sequence reads: CASSLIGTETANYGYTF. In nucleotides, the CDR3 is TGTGCCAGCAGCTTAATCGGAACGGAGACGGCTAACTATGGCTACACCTTC.

This clonotype was seen more than once but under ten times. The chain is built from TRBV7-9 and TRBJ1-1; D unresolved. V was clipped by 1 base and J by 0 bases, with 6 bases between them. This CDR3 is 14 amino acids long. Germline values: CDR1 SEHNR, CDR2 FQNEAQ (reference sequence). CDR3 bases: TGTGCCAGCAGCTTAGGTCCGATGAACACTGAAGCTTTCTTT. It translates to CASSLGPMNTEAFF.

Ten or more counts support this clonotype. The chain joins TRBV29-1 to TRBJ2-1, with a weak D call TRBD2 (6 bases). The germline gives CDR1 SQVTM, CDR2 ANQGSEA. The V and J ends lost 1 base and 8 bases respectively, with 12 bases between them. The CDR3 runs 13 residues. The CDR3 region is CSVEVLAADEQFF. The CDR3 region has the DNA TGCAGCGTTGAAGTACTAGCAGCCGATGAGCAGTTCTTC.

This clonotype has at least ten counts. V and J are TRBV30 and TRBJ2-5, with 7 bases identical to TRBD1. Germline V gives CDR1 GTSNPN, CDR2 SVGIG (reference sequence). V gave up 5 bases and J gave up 7 bases; unmatched junction bases: 4. The CDR3 has 11 residues. The CDR3 spells CAWGQVGTQYF. CDR3 DNA: TGTGCCTGGGGACAGGTTGGGACCCAGTACTTC.

V and J are TRBV12-3 or TRBV12-4 and TRBJ2-1; TRBD1 matches at 7 bases. Trimming at V came to 1 base and at J to 7 bases, leaving 4 bases not matched to a gene. The CDR3 loop spans 14 amino acids. In DNA, the CDR3 is TGTGCCAGCAGTTTAGAAATCAGGGGGAATGAGCAGTTCTTC. Protein product: CASSLEIRGNEQFF.

This clonotype was recorded many times. The CDR3 is CASSGQGITGELFF. CDR3 bases: TGTGCCAGCAGTGGTCAGGGGATCACCGGGGAGCTGTTTTTT. V usage is TRBV2 and J usage is TRBJ2-2, with D maybe TRBD1 (6 bases). V lost 4 bases to trimming and J lost 4 bases, with 10 bases between them. This CDR3 region has 14 residues. CDR1 and CDR2 from the germline V gene are SNHLY and FYNNEI.

The rearrangement joins TRBV11-3 to TRBJ2-3; the match to TRBD1 covers 8 bases. This CDR3 is built from 17 residues. J was trimmed by 1 base and V by 2 bases; bases with no gene match: 8. Germline-derived CDR1 and CDR2 are SGHNT and YENEEA. The CDR3 is CASSLRATGQGTDTQYF. The CDR3 DNA reads TGTGCCAGCAGCTTACGTGCCACGGGACAGGGCACAGATACGCAGTATTTT.

Of note for this clonotype: The CDR3 does not close with the conserved phenylalanine or tryptophan, likely indicating a read error. The J gene is TRBJ2-7, the V gene TRBV4-3; D is possibly TRBD1 (5 bases). The germline gives CDR1 LGHNA, CDR2 YSLEER. The CDR3 extends over 15 amino acids. V lost 0 bases, J lost 2 bases, and 11 bases lay in between. The CDR3 DNA reads TGCGCCAGCAGCCAAGATACGCAGGGAACCTACGAGCAGTACATC. This translates into CASSQDTQGTYEQYI.

The chain employs TRBV7-9 and TRBJ2-3; D might be TRBD1 (7 bases). V dropped 5 bases and J dropped 4 bases, with 19 bases sitting between them. Germline CDR1 reads SEHNR; CDR2 reads FQNEAQ (reference sequence). The CDR3 is made up of 16 amino acids. DNA of the CDR3: TGTGCCAGCAGCAGCAGGGGGGCCCCTATGTCAGATACGCAGTATTTT. Its translation is CASSSRGAPMSDTQYF.

The V gene is TRBV9, the J gene TRBJ1-2; D is possibly TRBD1 (6 bases). Trimming stripped 2 bases from V and 4 bases from J, with 9 bases between. This CDR3 contains 13 residues. Germline-derived CDR1 and CDR2 are SGDLS and YYNGEE. For the CDR3, the DNA is TGTGCCAGCAGCGTTGGGGGCAGCTATGGCTACACCTTC. Encoded protein: CASSVGGSYGYTF.

The table lists this clonotype with many counts. The gene calls are TRBV28 and TRBJ2-3; D uncertain. CDR1 MDHEN and CDR2 SYDVKM come from the germline V gene. The CDR3 loop spans 13 amino acids. V was clipped by 5 bases and J by 15 bases, with 21 bases between them. CDR3 coding DNA: TGTGCCAGCAGTCGGTTGGCTGATGACGTCCCTTATTTT. Protein sequence: CASSRLADDVPYF. Full variable domain (remainder filled in from reference TRBV28 and TRBJ2-3): DVKVTQSSRYLVKRTGEKVFLECVQDMDHENMFWYRQDPGLGLRLIYFSYDVKMKEKGDIPEGYSVSREKKERFSLILESASTNQTSMYLCASSRLADDVPYFGPGTRLTVL.

This clonotype occurred once. This chain links TRBV12-3 or TRBV12-4 with TRBJ2-7; maybe TRBD2 (6 bases). V lost 5 bases to trimming and J lost 2 bases, with 16 bases between them. This CDR3 contains 15 residues. The CDR3 reads CASSLGTGWTYEQYF. In DNA form, the CDR3 reads TGTGCCAGCAGTCTCGGGACTGGCTGGACCTACGAGCAGTACTTC.

This clonotype was seen at least ten times. This rearrangement joins TRBV30 to TRBJ1-4; D is possibly TRBD1 (5 bases). The V end was cut by 1 base, the J end by 8 bases, with 11 bases between. The CDR3 spans 13 residues. Germline loops: CDR1 GTSNPN, CDR2 SVGIG (reference sequence). The CDR3 reads CAWSATWGEKLFF. The CDR3 DNA is TGTGCCTGGAGTGCGACTTGGGGGGAAAAACTGTTTTTT.

This clonotype was found once. This sequence joins TRBV20-1 and TRBJ2-6; D gene uncertain. Trimming shortened V by 5 bases and J by 0 bases, and 11 bases separated the two germline ends. CDR1 DFQATT and CDR2 SNEGSKA come from the germline V gene (reference sequence). The CDR3 length is 15 residues. CDR3 sequence reads: CSAYGPNSGANVLTF. The CDR3 DNA reads as TGCAGTGCTTACGGACCCAACTCTGGGGCCAACGTCCTGACTTTC.

This clonotype was detected ten times or more. The chain couples TRBV7-9 to TRBJ2-1; TRBD2 might be the D (6 bases). The ends were cut back, 1 base at V and 7 bases at J, with 14 bases in the middle. Per the germline V gene, CDR1 is SEHNR and CDR2 is FQNEAQ (reference sequence). The CDR3 runs to 15 residues. DNA for the CDR3: TGTGCCAGCAGCTTAGATGCAGGGAGGCTGAATGAGCAGTTCTTC. Translation gives CASSLDAGRLNEQFF. Based on the CDR3 plus reference TRBV7-9 and TRBJ2-1, the full variable domain is DTGVSQNPRHKITKRGQNVTFRCDPISEHNRLYWYRQTLGQGPEFLTYFQNEAQLEKSRLLSDRFSAERPKGSFSTLEIQRTEQGDSAMYLCASSLDAGRLNEQFFGPGTRLTVL.

This clonotype was seen ten or more times. This chain uses TRBV6-1 with TRBJ2-1; TRBD2 matches 9 bases. Germline V CDR1 and CDR2: MNHNS, SASEGT. V lost 3 bases and J lost 6; bases outside the gene matches: 6. The CDR3 is 15 residues long. DNA for the CDR3: TGTGCCAGCAGTGAGGCGGGGGGGGTGGGCAATGAGCAGTTCTTC. It encodes CASSEAGGVGNEQFF.

V and J are TRBV11-2 and TRBJ2-1, with D possibly TRBD2 on 6 matching bases. The V end lost 0 bases, the J end lost 10 bases, and 13 bases lay between the germline ends. Germline values: CDR1 SGHAT, CDR2 FQNNGV. The CDR3 loop spans 14 amino acids. CDR3 nucleotide sequence: TGTGCCAGCAGCTTAGAACCAACTAGCCTCGAGCAGTTCTTC. It translates to CASSLEPTSLEQFF. The full variable domain, completed using reference TRBV11-2 and TRBJ2-1, is EAGVAQSPRYKIIEKRQSVAFWCNPISGHATLYWYQQILGQGPKLLIQFQNNGVVDDSQLPKDRFSAERLKGVDSTLKIQPAKLEDSAVYLCASSLEPTSLEQFFGPGTRLTVL.

V and J are TRBV12-3 or TRBV12-4 and TRBJ2-1; the D is unclear. V shed 6 bases and J shed 4 bases, with 16 bases lying between them. The CDR3 loop spans 15 amino acids. The CDR3 nucleotides are TGTGCCAGCAGAGCCGAGAGAATAAAGTACAATGAGCAGTTCTTC. Translated, it gives CASRAERIKYNEQFF.

The table lists this clonotype with many counts. The V gene is TRBV14, the J gene TRBJ2-6; D possibly corresponds to TRBD1 (5 bases). Trimming took off 1 base at V and 2 bases at J, with 12 bases between the two ends. Germline lookup yields CDR1 SGHDN and CDR2 FVKESK. This CDR3 contains 17 residues. The CDR3 DNA sequence: TGTGCCAGCAGCCAAGTAGGTGGGGCGCCTGGGGCCAACGTCCTGACTTTC. It codes for CASSQVGGAPGANVLTF.

This clonotype appeared once. The gene calls are TRBV9 and TRBJ2-1, with D unclear. This CDR3 is built from 14 residues. CDR1 and CDR2 (germline): SGDLS, YYNGEE. Trimming took off 0 bases at V and 10 bases at J, with 14 bases between the two ends. The CDR3 DNA is TGTGCCAGCAGCGTAGGGGAAAGTTTGAAAGAGCAGTTCTTC. As protein: CASSVGESLKEQFF.

This clonotype was seen only a few times. The CDR3 protein is CASSQDLRGSGNTIYF. CDR3 DNA: TGCGCCAGCAGCCAAGACCTGAGGGGCTCTGGAAACACCATATATTTT. The chain is built from TRBV4-3 and TRBJ1-3; a weak D match, TRBD1 (5 bases). Germline CDR1 is LGHNA and CDR2 is YSLEER. This CDR3 is built from 16 residues. V was cut by 0 bases and J by 0 bases, with 9 bases left in between.

This clonotype was seen more than once but under ten times. J is TRBJ1-1 and V is TRBV29-1; TRBD1 agrees at 7 bases. The length of the CDR3 is 12 residues. Losses at the gene ends were 6 bases for V and 4 bases for J; bases not matched to a gene: 5. Germline V gene data show CDR1 as SQVTM and CDR2 as ANQGSEA. CDR3 bases: TGCAGCGTCCGACAGGGAACCACTGAAGCTTTCTTT. Translating gives CSVRQGTTEAFF.

This clonotype has a count of ten or more. The CDR3 bases are TGTGCCAGCAGTTTACAGGAGGGACAGAATACGCAGTATTTT. Amino acid sequence: CASSLQEGQNTQYF. The V call is TRBV12-3 or TRBV12-4, the J call TRBJ2-3, with D tentatively TRBD1 (7 bases). The CDR3 is 14 amino acids. Between the trimmed V and J ends, which lost 2 bases and 7 bases, there was a span of 13 bases.

J is TRBJ2-1 and V is TRBV4-3; TRBD2 agrees at 9 bases. The CDR3 length is 15 residues. Losses at the gene ends were 1 base for V and 8 bases for J; bases not matched to a gene: 6. Germline V gene lookup returns CDR1 LGHNA and CDR2 YSLEER. For the CDR3, the DNA is TGCGCCAGCAGCCAAGCTAGCGGGACTTTGTATGAGCAGTTCTTC. Translation gives CASSQASGTLYEQFF.

This clonotype was seen ten or more times. V gene TRBV20-1 combines with J gene TRBJ2-5; 10 nucleotides agree with TRBD2. The V and J ends lost 5 bases and 1 base, in that order; junction bases with no gene match: 10. The CDR3 has 16 amino acids. Germline CDR1 is DFQATT and CDR2 is SNEGSKA (reference sequence). CDR3 protein: CSAATGIAGGQETQYF. Written as DNA, the CDR3 is TGCAGTGCTGCCACCGGGATAGCGGGAGGCCAAGAGACCCAGTACTTC.

A note on this clonotype: Germline is not matched at one junction end, which may reflect a read error. The V gene is TRBV5-6, the J gene TRBJ2-7, with 9 positions matching TRBD2. Germline CDR1 and CDR2: SGHDT and YYEEEE. The CDR3 totals 15 residues. The CDR3 region is CASSSSPGLAYQQYF. In DNA, the CDR3 is TGTGCCAGCAGCTCCAGCCCGGGACTAGCCTACCAGCAGTACTTC.

This clonotype was observed a handful of times. V and J are TRBV5-1 and TRBJ1-3; D ambiguous. Trimming took off 5 bases at V and 0 bases at J, with 9 bases between the two ends. From germline, CDR1 is SGHRS and CDR2 YFSETQ. The CDR3 is made up of 14 amino acids. The CDR3 here is CASRPQSSGNTIYF. CDR3 nucleotides: TGCGCCAGCAGGCCCCAGAGCTCTGGAAACACCATATATTTT. Using reference TRBV5-1 and TRBJ1-3 for the parts outside the CDR3, the full variable domain is KAGVTQTPRYLIKTRGQQVTLSCSPISGHRSVSWYQQTPGQGLQFLFEYFSETQRNKGNFPGRFSGRQFSNSRSEMNVSTLELGDSALYLCASRPQSSGNTIYFGEGSWLTVV.

This rearrangement joins TRBV3-1 to TRBJ2-7; a weak D match, TRBD1 (5 bases). Germline V gene lookup returns CDR1 LGHDT and CDR2 YNNKEL (reference sequence). V was pared by 3 bases and J by 3 bases, with 12 bases between. The CDR3 spans 14 residues. The CDR3 region is CASSHRVVSYEQYF. DNA of the CDR3: TGTGCCAGCAGCCACAGGGTAGTTAGCTACGAGCAGTACTTC.